This note documents a single TCR beta chain sequence. Generated by immunoSEQ multiplex PCR, the TCRdb table keeps only in-frame clones and is missing some. Among 60,000 to 100,000 clones listed, around 90% were seen once. The data belong to a study of blood T cell repertoires in COVID-19. Study overall: Samples came from the United States, Italy and Spain, spanning acute and convalescent COVID-19. The analysed material was cDNA or gDNA that came from T cells, B-cell-depleted T cells, or PBMCs.

The sequence was collected from a man aged 45-65 years with active COVID-19. The sequenced sample consisted of peripheral blood.

The CDR3 DNA reads TGTGCCAGCAGTGAAAGGGGCGCAGATACGCAGTATTTT. This gives the protein CASSERGADTQYF. J is TRBJ2-3 and V is TRBV6-1; a weak D match, TRBD1 (5 bases). This CDR3 has 13 amino acids. V was shortened by 2 bases and J by 4 bases, with 7 bases between the two germline ends. In germline, CDR1 is MNHNS, CDR2 SASEGT.